The next 21 T cell receptor beta chains were all read from a single sample in a study of blood T cell repertoires in COVID-19. Generated by immunoSEQ multiplex PCR, the TCRdb table keeps only in-frame clones and is missing some. The sample shows 100,000 or so clones, about 86% of them seen only once. Material: PBMCs or T cells enriched from blood (not recorded which). The receptors derive from a woman in her forties or fifties who had recovered from COVID-19.

The chain recombines TRBV24-1 with TRBJ2-1; the match to TRBD2 covers 13 bases. This CDR3 is built from 17 residues. Germline V gives CDR1 KGHDR, CDR2 SFDVKD. Losses at the gene ends were 2 bases for V and 3 bases for J; bases not matched to a gene: 3. CDR3 loop: CATSDYGTSGNYNEQFF. For the CDR3, the DNA is TGTGCCACCAGTGATTACGGGACTAGCGGGAACTACAATGAGCAGTTCTTC.

The V call is TRBV30, the J call TRBJ1-2; 8 nucleotides match TRBD1. CDR1 and CDR2 (germline): GTSNPN, SVGIG (reference sequence). The CDR3 is 13 residues long. The trim removed 0 bases at V and 8 bases at J, leaving 5 bases unmatched. CDR3 DNA: TGTGCCTGGAGTGTACTACAGGGGGGGGGCTACACCTTC. Protein product: CAWSVLQGGGYTF.

Points on this clone: Given a far larger clone just one base away, this is likely a sequencing read error. The chain couples TRBV5-5 to TRBJ1-1; D remains unclear. The CDR3 sequence is 11 residues long. Germline CDR1 reads SGHKS; CDR2 reads YYEKEE (reference sequence). The germline V and J ends were trimmed by 4 bases and 3 bases, with 4 bases remaining between them. The chain's CDR3 is CASSPYTEAFF. The CDR3 nucleotides are TGTGCCAGCAGCCCATACACTGAAGCTTTCTTT. Full variable domain (rest looked up from reference TRBV5-5 and TRBJ1-1): DAGVTQSPTHLIKTRGQQVTLRCSPISGHKSVSWYQQVLGQGPQFIFQYYEKEERGRGNFPDRFSARQFPNYSSELNVNALLLGDSALYLCASSPYTEAFFGQGTRLTVV.

V and J are TRBV5-1 and TRBJ2-5; unclear D gene. The CDR3 spans 14 residues. The V gene's germline CDR1 is SGHRS and CDR2 YFSETQ. V lost 4 bases and J 5 bases, leaving 15 bases between the germline ends. CDR3 DNA: TGCGCCAGCAGCCCCGTCTCGGGTGCTGAGACCCAGTACTTC. It encodes CASSPVSGAETQYF.

This clone was counted once. The chain is built from TRBV10-1 and TRBJ2-3; 9 bases line up with TRBD2. CDR1 WNHNN and CDR2 SYGVQD come from the germline V gene (reference sequence). The junction had 6 bases not matched to a gene; V was cut back by 2 bases and J by 3 bases. The CDR3 spans 16 residues. The CDR3 here is CASSEGSGLATDTQYF. CDR3 DNA: TGCGCCAGCAGTGAGGGGTCCGGACTAGCGACAGATACGCAGTATTTT.

The chain carries TRBV5-1 and TRBJ2-7; D is perhaps TRBD2 (5 bases). V shed 0 bases and J shed 6 bases, with 10 bases lying between them. In germline, CDR1 is SGHRS, CDR2 YFSETQ. CDR3 length: 13 residues. The CDR3 reads CASSLERRAEQYF. CDR3 sequence (DNA): TGCGCCAGCAGCTTGGAAAGGCGGGCCGAGCAGTACTTC.

V gene TRBV11-3 combines with J gene TRBJ2-5; 11 bases are shared with TRBD1. V was clipped by 5 bases and J by 5 bases; unmatched bases: 7. This CDR3 has 15 residues. Germline CDR1 and CDR2: SGHNT and YENEEA. CDR3 sequence reads: CASSPGQGAWETQYF. In DNA, the CDR3 is TGTGCCAGCAGCCCAGGACAGGGGGCATGGGAGACCCAGTACTTC.

This sequence joins TRBV7-8 and TRBJ2-5; 7 positions match TRBD2. V gave up 1 base and J gave up 5 bases; unmatched junction bases: 10. Germline loops: CDR1 SGHVS, CDR2 FQNEAQ. This CDR3 has 16 amino acids. The DNA of the CDR3 is TGTGCCAGCAGCTTAGACTCTGGCGGGAGTAGGGAGACCCAGTACTTC. It yields the protein CASSLDSGGSRETQYF.

The chain joins TRBV10-3 to TRBJ2-7; 7 positions agree with TRBD2. The CDR3 contains 13 residues. The V gene end was trimmed by 9 bases and the J gene end by 10 bases; junction bases not matched to a gene: 15. Per the germline V gene, CDR1 is ENHRY and CDR2 is SYGVKD. The CDR3 spells CAINPADGEGQYF. The DNA for the CDR3 is TGTGCCATTAACCCAGCGGACGGGGAGGGCCAGTACTTC.

The genes are TRBV5-1 and TRBJ1-2; D unresolved. The CDR3 spans 15 residues. Trimming shortened V by 4 bases and J by 7 bases, and 20 bases separated the two germline ends. Germline V CDR1 and CDR2: SGHRS, YFSETQ. CDR3 sequence (DNA): TGCGCCAGCAGCGGGGAACTTGGAGGGTTGGGTGGCTACACCTTC. Translating gives CASSGELGGLGGYTF.

This clone was counted between two and nine times. The rearrangement uses TRBV25-1 and TRBJ1-5; D perhaps matches TRBD1 (5 bases). CDR1 MGHDK and CDR2 SYGVNS come from the germline V gene. The germline V and J ends were trimmed by 3 bases and 5 bases, with 17 bases remaining between them. The CDR3 runs to 16 residues. The CDR3 protein is CASSEEGGENDQPQHF. In nucleotides, the CDR3 is TGTGCCAGCAGTGAGGAGGGAGGGGAAAATGATCAGCCCCAGCATTTT.

The chain employs TRBV15 and TRBJ1-2; 7 positions match TRBD1. This CDR3 region has 16 residues. Germline CDR1 reads LNHNV; CDR2 reads YYDKDF (reference sequence). Trimming cost V 0 bases and J 8 bases; bases outside gene matches: 12. DNA of the CDR3: TGTGCCACCAGCAGAGAGGTCGCTCAGGGGGTTCGGGGCTACACCTTC. Protein product: CATSREVAQGVRGYTF.

V is TRBV9 and J is TRBJ2-4; TRBD1 matches at 10 bases. With V trimmed by 2 bases and J by 9 bases, 14 bases remained unmatched. The CDR3 contains 17 residues. Per germline, CDR1 SGDLS and CDR2 YYNGEE. The CDR3 reads CASSVLCGTGDGGIQYF. The CDR3 DNA reads TGTGCCAGCAGCGTCCTATGCGGGACAGGGGACGGGGGCATTCAGTACTTC.

The chain links TRBV28 to TRBJ2-7, with TRBD1 identical over 10 bases. J lost 5 bases, V lost 5 bases, and 9 bases had no gene match. Germline V gives CDR1 MDHEN, CDR2 SYDVKM. CDR3 length: 15 amino acids. In DNA form, the CDR3 reads TGTGCCAGCAGTGGAGGCAGGACAGGGGGGCACGAGCAGTACTTC. This encodes CASSGGRTGGHEQYF.

Concerning this clone itself: This CDR3 is also generated by other DNA sequences in the sample. This chain connects TRBV7-2 to TRBJ2-5; D is possibly TRBD1 (7 bases). The CDR3 length is 13 residues. The ends were cut back, 6 bases at V and 5 bases at J, with 13 bases in the middle. Germline V gene sequence: CDR1 SGHTA, CDR2 FQGNSA. CDR3 sequence (DNA): TGTGCCAGCAGTCGGACAGGAGGGGAGACCCAGTACTTC. It translates to CASSRTGGETQYF.

CDR3 loop: CASSLARDRDYGYTF. CDR3 DNA: TGTGCCAGCAGCTTAGCCCGGGACAGGGACTATGGCTACACCTTC. The chain links TRBV7-9 to TRBJ1-2; 9 nucleotides agree with TRBD1. The V gene end was trimmed by 0 bases and the J gene end by 3 bases; junction bases not matched to a gene: 2. The CDR3 covers 15 residues. Germline V lookup: CDR1 SEHNR, CDR2 FQNEAQ (reference sequence).

This chain joins TRBV29-1 and TRBJ2-2, with D unclear. CDR1 is SQVTM, CDR2 ANQGSEA, per germline. The CDR3 spans 12 residues. V shed 5 bases and J shed 1 base, with 5 bases lying between them. The CDR3 sequence is CSVRGNTGELFF. Here the CDR3 DNA reads TGCAGCGTTCGCGGGAACACCGGGGAGCTGTTTTTT.

This clone was counted once. The CDR3 nucleotides are TGTGCCAGCAGCCAACACAACGCCGGGGGAGGTGAAGCTTTCTTT. Translation: CASSQHNAGGGEAFF. The chain links TRBV3-1 (or the pseudogene TRBV3-2) to TRBJ1-1; perhaps TRBD1 as D (5 bases). V lost 2 bases, J lost 7 bases, and 17 bases lay in between. The V gene's germline CDR1 is LGHDT and CDR2 YNNKEL (reference sequence). The CDR3 is 15 amino acids.

The gene calls are TRBV18 and TRBJ1-1; D remains unclear. This CDR3 is 13 amino acids long. Trimming took off 3 bases at V and 7 bases at J, with 12 bases between the two ends. Germline-derived CDR1 and CDR2 are KGHSH and LQKENI. The chain's CDR3 is CASSPRGESEAFF. The CDR3 DNA is TGTGCCAGCTCACCTCGGGGAGAGAGTGAAGCTTTCTTT.

The gene calls are TRBV18 and TRBJ1-1, with 8 nucleotides matching TRBD1. This CDR3 is 13 amino acids long. Losses at the gene ends were 4 bases for V and 11 bases for J; bases not matched to a gene: 9. The germline gives CDR1 KGHSH, CDR2 LQKENI. The CDR3 loop is CASSQDRDLGAFF. CDR3 nucleotides: TGTGCCAGCTCACAGGACAGGGATTTGGGCGCTTTCTTT.

This chain uses TRBV19 with TRBJ2-2; 13 bases align to TRBD2. J lost 1 base, V lost 10 bases, and 3 bases had no gene match. This CDR3 spans 15 amino acids. Germline CDR1 is LNHDA and CDR2 is SQIVND (reference sequence). CDR3 protein: CATRLAGGNTGELFF. The CDR3 DNA follows: TGTGCCACCCGACTAGCGGGGGGGAACACCGGGGAGCTGTTTTTT.